The next 6 T cell receptor beta chains were all read from a single sample in a study of cytomegalovirus exposure and HLA in healthy donors (dated by TCRdb to 2016 to 2017). Receptor libraries were prepared by the immunoSEQ multiplex PCR assay. TCRdb's version of the immuneACCESS table is confined to in-frame rearrangements and falls short of the full clone set. An unresolved V gene accounts for under half of the shortfall where checked; the remainder is of unknown origin. Across this sample there are about 160,000 clones, with approximately 86% seen only once. The top ten constitute about 2.2% of the sample. The material sequenced was PBMCs. The origin of the receptors is a woman between 18 and 29 years old in good health and CMV-seronegative.

The J gene is TRBJ1-3, the V gene TRBV6-1; D remains unclear. Germline-derived CDR1 and CDR2 are MNHNS and SASEGT. Trimming pared 3 bases from V and 0 bases from J, leaving 6 bases between. The CDR3 covers 14 residues. CDR3: CASSDRTSGNTIYF. The DNA of the CDR3 is TGTGCCAGCAGTGACAGAACCTCTGGAAACACCATATATTTT.

CDR3 sequence (DNA): TGTGCCAGCAGTTTTTCCGGGACAGACTATGGCTACACCTTC. This encodes CASSFSGTDYGYTF. The chain carries TRBV28 and TRBJ1-2; 7 bases are a match to TRBD1. The CDR3 consists of 14 residues. The J segment lost 3 bases and the V segment lost 3 bases, leaving 4 bases of the junction unmatched. Germline V CDR1 and CDR2: MDHEN, SYDVKM.

This clone was picked up one time. The chain employs TRBV30 and TRBJ1-1; TRBD1 agrees at 10 bases. Per germline, CDR1 GTSNPN and CDR2 SVGIG (reference sequence). The V and J ends lost 5 bases and 7 bases, in that order; junction bases with no gene match: 4. CDR3 length equals 12 residues. The CDR3 region is CAWGDRGCEAFF. The CDR3 coding sequence is TGTGCCTGGGGGGACAGGGGATGTGAAGCTTTCTTT. The whole variable domain, filled in from reference TRBV30 and TRBJ1-1, reads SQTIHQWPATLVQPVGSPLSLECTVEGTSNPNLYWYRQAAGRGLQLLFYSVGIGQISSEVPQNLSASRPQDRQFILSSKKLLLSDSGFYLCAWGDRGCEAFFGQGTRLTVV.

J is TRBJ1-4 and V is TRBV6-1; TRBD1 might be the D (5 bases). Germline V gene sequence: CDR1 MNHNS, CDR2 SASEGT. The CDR3 is 15 amino acids. V was clipped by 6 bases and J by 2 bases, with 13 bases between them. CDR3 sequence: CASRPRDLTNEKLFF. The DNA of the CDR3 is TGTGCCAGCAGACCCAGGGACTTGACTAATGAAAAACTGTTTTTT.

This clone was seen a single time. The chain uses TRBV2 and TRBJ2-7, with TRBD1 matching 9 bases. The CDR3 is made up of 14 amino acids. The germline V gene has CDR1 SNHLY and CDR2 FYNNEI. J lost 6 bases, V lost 6 bases, and 9 bases had no gene match. The CDR3 nucleotides read TGTGCCAGCAGCGGACCGGGACAGGGAACCGAGCAGTACTTC. Amino acids: CASSGPGQGTEQYF.

The V call is TRBV5-8, the J call TRBJ1-4, with a weak D call TRBD1 (5 bases). The CDR3 spans 15 residues. V shed 4 bases and J shed 6 bases, with 16 bases lying between them. In germline, CDR1 is SGHTS, CDR2 YDEGEE. CDR3 in amino acids: CASSGWRGGDEKLFF. For the CDR3, the DNA is TGTGCCAGCAGCGGTTGGAGGGGAGGGGATGAAAAACTGTTTTTT.